The TCR beta chain under discussion was sequenced for a study of brain T cells in children with intractable seizures. Study-level findings and limits: Pre-surgery blood may have been undersampled, hiding some clones. Viral specificity was inferred only from CDR3 similarity; HCMV serostatus was unknown.

Time point: blood from clinic visit 5 months post-surgery; TSC patient then seizure free. The sequenced cases were selected for having the highest brain T cell transcript signatures. Before surgery, patients took at least one anti-epileptic drug. V was shortened by 5 bases and J by 7 bases, with 8 bases between the two germline ends. Germline V CDR1 and CDR2: SNHLY, FYNNEI. The CDR3 is 11 amino acids. Data came from immunoSEQ multiplex PCR; TCRdb stores just in-frame clones and leaves some out. The sample lists about 350,000 clones, approximately 93% occurring once. Notes on this clone: Its matching antigen is unknown. The sample carries other DNA sequences with the same CDR3.

The sample here was peripheral blood, taken 5 to 6 months after surgery. V and J are TRBV2 and TRBJ1-1; D unresolved. This clonotype originated in a boy younger than two with tuberous sclerosis and intractable seizures. CDR3 loop: CASSPGIEAFF. The CDR3 region has the DNA TGTGCCAGCAGTCCGGGAATTGAAGCTTTCTTT. The full variable domain, completed using reference TRBV2 and TRBJ1-1, is EPEVTQTPSHQVTQMGQEVILRCVPISNHLYFYWYRQILGQKVEFLVSFYNNEISEKSEIFDDQFSVERPDGSNFTLKIRSTKLEDSAMYFCASSPGIEAFFGQGTRLTVV.